The present TCR beta chain was sequenced within a study of cytomegalovirus exposure and HLA in healthy donors. Overall study results and limits: Using the classifier, cytomegalovirus status was reportedly diagnosed with high specificity and sensitivity.

It was with 60 Vbeta and 13 Jbeta primers that the PCR ran. Data came from immunoSEQ multiplex PCR; TCRdb stores just in-frame clones and leaves some out. The sample consists of 85,000 to 95,000 clones, about 8% of them appearing once. This clone showed up just a few times. No antigen is known for it. CDR1 is SGDLS, CDR2 YYNGEE, per germline. The CDR3 extends over 15 amino acids. The V gene end was trimmed by 2 bases and the J gene end by 9 bases; junction bases not matched to a gene: 5. The V and J genes are TRBV9 and TRBJ2-1, with 13 nucleotides matching TRBD2. Sequencing input: PBMCs. The origin of this receptor is a man aged 45-65 years in good health and CMV-seronegative. CDR3 sequence reads: CASSVTSGGASEQFF. The CDR3 nucleotides read TGTGCCAGCAGCGTCACTAGCGGGGGGGCTAGTGAGCAGTTCTTC.